The rows below give T cell receptor beta chains drawn from one sample of a study of cytomegalovirus exposure and HLA in healthy donors. Only in-frame clones appear in the TCRdb table, and some are missing; sequencing was by immunoSEQ multiplex PCR. The table lists roughly 200,000 clones, about 80% of them singletons. Sequencing was carried out using PBMCs. The receptors derive from a woman aged 45-65 years in good health and CMV-seronegative. Each CDR3 is given with its conserved first and last residue. D genes are given only for firm matches. A clone size is listed for some rows: how often the clone was seen (once, few, many), or a class if it is expanded.

>-|TRBJ1-2|TRBD1|TRBV28
TGTGCCAGCAACCGTCCGGGACAGGGGTTACATGGCTACACCTTC
CASNRPGQGLHGYTF
>-|TRBJ1-3|-|TRBV5-4
TGTGCCAGCAGCTTAGGACAGAGCTCTGGAAACACCATATATTTT
CASSLGQSSGNTIYF
>-|TRBJ2-1|-|TRBV7-3
TGTGCCAGCAGCCGATACGGGGGATACAATGAGCAGTTCTTC
CASSRYGGYNEQFF
>-|TRBJ1-1|-|TRBV9
TGTGCCAGCAGCGTCCATCAGGAGGCCACTGAAGCTTTCTTT
CASSVHQEATEAFF
>-|TRBJ2-7|TRBD1|TRBV7-9
TGTGCCAGCAGCCCCCGACAGGGATCGAGAGAGCAGTACTTC
CASSPRQGSREQYF
>-|TRBJ1-1|TRBD1|TRBV7-8
TGTGCCAGCAGCTTAACAGGGGCCACTGAAGCTTTCTTT
CASSLTGATEAFF
>once|TRBJ1-1|-|TRBV15
TGTGCCACCAGCAGACCTAGTAGGAACACTGAAGCTTTCTTT
CATSRPSRNTEAFF
>-|TRBJ2-7|-|TRBV7-8
TGTGCCAGCAGCTTAGGTGGGGAGGCGAGTTACGAGCAGTACTTC
CASSLGGEASYEQYF
>-|TRBJ2-1|TRBD2|TRBV5-1
TGCGCCAGCAGCTTGGCAGCGGGGAGTGTGAGTGAGCAGTTCTTC
CASSLAAGSVSEQFF
>-|TRBJ1-1|-|TRBV15
TGTGCCACCAGCCCAAGACAGGAGATATACACTGAAGCTTTCTTT
CATSPRQEIYTEAFF
>-|TRBJ1-1|-|TRBV6-1
TGTGCCAGCAGTGAATTTGCGGGGCCCACTGAAGCTTTCTTT
CASSEFAGPTEAFF
>-|TRBJ2-7|TRBD1|TRBV15
TGTGCCACCAGCAGGAAAGGACAGGGGGCTTCCTACGAGCAGTACTTC
CATSRKGQGASYEQYF